This entry is about one T cell receptor (beta chain). The data stem from a study of control samples from healthy donors and cancer patients. CDR3 length equals 15 residues. V was shortened by 5 bases and J by 4 bases, with 15 bases between the two germline ends. Germline CDR1 is SGHTA and CDR2 is FQGNSA. Libraries were prepared by immunoSEQ multiplex PCR; TCRdb keeps only in-frame clonotypes and omits some of them. The data show 200,000 or so clones, just under 95% seen once. The sample taken for sequencing was blood. The chain is built from TRBV7-2 and TRBJ2-1; a possible D gene is TRBD2 (5 bases). The source of this sequence is a man in his forties or fifties in good health. The CDR3 region is CASSPERWRYNEQFF. CDR3 sequence (DNA): TGTGCCAGCAGCCCAGAGCGGTGGCGTTACAATGAGCAGTTCTTC.